Described below is a single T cell receptor (beta chain) sequence and its context. Its matching antigen is unknown. This record comes from a study of Ad26.COV2.S vaccination and SARS-CoV-2 variants. The study, taken as a whole, reports: Reports say spike-specific CD8+ and CD4+ T cell responses covered substantial breadth after vaccination.

Assay used: immunoSEQ multiplex PCR; TCRdb lists only in-frame clones, some missing. The sample contains over 400,000 clones, roughly 90% of which appear only once. Treatment specified: around 19 received Ad26.COV2.S at low or high dose, single or two shots; roughly five received placebo; per-sample allocation not given. Material that was analyzed had been drawn on day 63 after the first vaccine or placebo injection. Deletions cut 7 bases from V and 0 bases from J, with 7 bases between. This CDR3 region has 13 residues. The germline CDR1 and CDR2 sequences are WNHNN and SYGVQD (reference sequence). The J gene is TRBJ1-3, the V gene TRBV10-1; D remains ambiguous. The sample in question was peripheral blood, obtained in a trial of Ad26.COV2.S vaccine versus placebo. The receptor's source is a person aged 18-65 years who received the Ad26.COV2.S COVID-19 vaccine or a placebo. The CDR3 DNA follows: TGCGCCAGCAAACCGAACTCTGGAAACACCATATATTTT. It encodes CASKPNSGNTIYF.